The 4 T cell receptor beta chains below were found in one sample sequenced in a study of T cell repertoires in cytomegalovirus infection. MiXCR, run by TCRdb on the reads, gives a single entry per CDR3 protein. The profile shows roughly 200,000 distinct CDR3 sequences, roughly a sixth of them singletons. Sequenced input: CD8+ T cells from PBMCs. The receptors were sampled from a human donor in good health (CMV status not recorded). Some clones in this sample may be carry-over from other donors' samples.

This clonotype has just a few counts. The V and J genes are TRBV7-9 and TRBJ2-1; D is unclear. Germline CDR1 and CDR2: SEHNR and FQNEAQ (reference sequence). The CDR3 has 11 amino acids. The V end was cut by 5 bases, the J end by 5 bases, with 4 bases between. The CDR3 reads CASSVDNEQFF. CDR3 nucleotides: TGTGCCAGCAGCGTAGACAATGAGCAGTTCTTC.

The chain has TRBV7-2 and TRBJ2-5, with no clear D. Trimming removed 5 bases from V and 5 bases from J, with 12 bases in between. The CDR3 is 13 residues long. Germline lookup yields CDR1 SGHTA and CDR2 FQGNSA. The CDR3 here is CASSRASLETQYF. DNA for the CDR3: TGTGCCAGCAGCCGAGCCAGTTTGGAGACCCAGTACTTC.

This chain uses TRBV6-2 or TRBV6-3 with TRBJ2-7, with TRBD1 identical over 8 bases. The germline CDR1 and CDR2 sequences are MNHEY and SVGEGT. V lost 5 bases and J lost 5; bases outside the gene matches: 8. The CDR3 is made up of 14 amino acids. The CDR3 DNA reads as TGTGCCAGCAGTCCCCGGGACAGGCTCGACGAGCAGTACTTC. Protein sequence: CASSPRDRLDEQYF.

This clonotype was observed a handful of times. Here the CDR3 DNA reads TGTGCCAGCAGCTATCCGGGACAGGGAGAAGCTTTCTTT. This sequence encodes CASSYPGQGEAFF. The V call is TRBV6-6, the J call TRBJ1-1; 9 nucleotides line up with TRBD1. V shed 6 bases and J 8 bases; nucleotides not matched to a gene: 7. CDR3 length equals 13 residues. Germline V lookup: CDR1 MNHNY, CDR2 SVGAGI (reference sequence).